The rows below give T cell receptor beta chains drawn from one sample of a study of cytomegalovirus exposure and HLA in healthy donors. Some clones are missing from TCRdb's copy, which holds only in-frame ones; the method was immunoSEQ multiplex PCR. The data hold roughly 180,000 clones, with over 70% observed a single time. The sequenced sample was PBMCs. Receptors were obtained from a woman aged 18-29 years in good health and CMV-seropositive. Each CDR3 is given with its conserved first and last residue. The D gene is left open where the match is weak. Clone size is shown for a subset of rows, as once, few, many or a class of expanded clone.

DNA: TGTGCCAGCAGCCCCCGGGACAGGGAGCATGAAAAACTGTTTTTT
CDR3: CASSPRDREHEKLFF
size: -
J: TRBJ1-4
D: TRBD1
V: TRBV11-3

DNA: TGTGCCAGCAGTGAAGAGCGCGGCACTGAAGCTTTCTTT
CDR3: CASSEERGTEAFF
size: few
J: TRBJ1-1
D: -
V: TRBV6-1

DNA: TGTGCCAGCAGCCCGGCAGGGCTAGCGGGGGGCTACGAGCAGTACTTC
CDR3: CASSPAGLAGGYEQYF
size: -
J: TRBJ2-7
D: TRBD2
V: TRBV11-3

DNA: TGTGCCAGCTCATTCGAGGGGAACACCGGGGAGCTGTTTTTT
CDR3: CASSFEGNTGELFF
size: -
J: TRBJ2-2
D: -
V: TRBV18

DNA: TGTGCCAGCAGCCTAAATCAGGCTGGGGCCAACGTCCTGACTTTC
CDR3: CASSLNQAGANVLTF
size: -
J: TRBJ2-6
D: -
V: TRBV7-2

DNA: TGTGCCAGCAGTTTAGTACGGACTGCCACCCTCCACTTT
CDR3: CASSLVRTATLHF
size: -
J: TRBJ1-6
D: -
V: TRBV28

DNA: TGTGCTAGCAGCTTAGCATCTAGCGGGGGGATAGATACGCAGTATTTT
CDR3: CASSLASSGGIDTQYF
size: -
J: TRBJ2-3
D: TRBD2
V: TRBV7-7

DNA: TGTGCCAGCTCATCGCAGGGACAGTTTAATGAAAAACTGTTTTTT
CDR3: CASSSQGQFNEKLFF
size: -
J: TRBJ1-4
D: TRBD1
V: TRBV18

DNA: TGTGCCAGCAGTCTGCAGGGGAATCAGCCCCAGCATTTT
CDR3: CASSLQGNQPQHF
size: -
J: TRBJ1-5
D: -
V: TRBV6-5

DNA: TGTGCCAGCAGCCGGGGGGGCAGCCCCAATGAGCAGTTCTTC
CDR3: CASSRGGSPNEQFF
size: -
J: TRBJ2-1
D: TRBD2
V: TRBV7-6

DNA: TGTGCCAGTAGTATCTACAGGGGCGCCTACAATGAGCAGTTCTTC
CDR3: CASSIYRGAYNEQFF
size: -
J: TRBJ2-1
D: TRBD1
V: TRBV19

DNA: TGTGCCAGCAGCACCGGACAGGGTGGCACTGAAGCTTTCTTT
CDR3: CASSTGQGGTEAFF
size: -
J: TRBJ1-1
D: TRBD1
V: TRBV7-8

DNA: TGTGCCAGCAGTTACCCGACAGGGGGCGGTGAAAAACTGTTTTTT
CDR3: CASSYPTGGGEKLFF
size: few
J: TRBJ1-4
D: TRBD1
V: TRBV6-6

DNA: TGTGCCAGCAGCTTGGATACAGGGGGTACTACGCAGTATTTT
CDR3: CASSLDTGGTTQYF
size: -
J: TRBJ2-3
D: TRBD1
V: TRBV5-6

DNA: TGTGCCAGCAGCTTGCCCGCTGGGGCAGGCGGTGGAAACACCATATATTTT
CDR3: CASSLPAGAGGGNTIYF
size: -
J: TRBJ1-3
D: -
V: TRBV5-6

DNA: TGTGCCAGCAGCTTAGCTTCCTCTAGCGGGGGAGGCACAGATACGCAGTATTTT
CDR3: CASSLASSSGGGTDTQYF
size: -
J: TRBJ2-3
D: TRBD2
V: TRBV11-1

DNA: TGCAGCGTCGGAAGGCAGGGGACTAGCAACGGGGAGCTGTTTTTT
CDR3: CSVGRQGTSNGELFF
size: -
J: TRBJ2-2
D: TRBD2
V: TRBV29-1

DNA: TGTGCCGCGGGCGGGTATAACTATGGCTACACCTTC
CDR3: CAAGGYNYGYTF
size: -
J: TRBJ1-2
D: -
V: TRBV6-1

DNA: TGTGCCAGCAACGACGGGAGGGGCAATCAGCCCCAGCATTTT
CDR3: CASNDGRGNQPQHF
size: -
J: TRBJ1-5
D: -
V: TRBV6-6

DNA: TGTGCCAGCAGGCCCGGGACTACCAGTTTGGATACGCAGTATTTT
CDR3: CASRPGTTSLDTQYF
size: -
J: TRBJ2-3
D: TRBD2
V: TRBV2

DNA: TGTGCCAGCAGGCCCGCAGGTGAAGGCTATGGCTACACCTTC
CDR3: CASRPAGEGYGYTF
size: -
J: TRBJ1-2
D: -
V: TRBV5-4

DNA: TGTGCCAGCAGTGAGCCTCAGACTAGCGGGGGGTCCCAAGAGACCCAGTACTTC
CDR3: CASSEPQTSGGSQETQYF
size: -
J: TRBJ2-5
D: TRBD2
V: TRBV25-1

DNA: TGTGCCAGCAGCCCTGGACAGGCCATTGGAAACACCATATATTTT
CDR3: CASSPGQAIGNTIYF
size: -
J: TRBJ1-3
D: TRBD1
V: TRBV5-6

DNA: TGTGCCAGCAGCCCCGGGACAGGGGGCGCCGCTGAAGCTTTCTTT
CDR3: CASSPGTGGAAEAFF
size: -
J: TRBJ1-1
D: TRBD1
V: TRBV5-4

DNA: TGTGCCAGCAGTAACACAGGGTCTGAGCATGGCTACACCTTC
CDR3: CASSNTGSEHGYTF
size: -
J: TRBJ1-2
D: -
V: TRBV6-6

DNA: TGCGCCAGCAGCCAAGTTGGGACAGTAGACAATGAGCAGTTCTTC
CDR3: CASSQVGTVDNEQFF
size: -
J: TRBJ2-1
D: TRBD1
V: TRBV4-1

DNA: TGTGCCAGCAGTCCACGGACAGGACTGAACACTGAAGCTTTCTTT
CDR3: CASSPRTGLNTEAFF
size: -
J: TRBJ1-1
D: TRBD1
V: TRBV27

DNA: TGTGCCAGCAGCTTAGGGCCGGGGGTTTCTACGCAGTATTTT
CDR3: CASSLGPGVSTQYF
size: -
J: TRBJ2-3
D: -
V: TRBV7-3

DNA: TGTGCCAGCAGCGTAGAAGGCTCTACGAGGGATACGCAGTATTTT
CDR3: CASSVEGSTRDTQYF
size: once
J: TRBJ2-3
D: -
V: TRBV9

DNA: TGCGCCAGCAGCTTCCCCCAATCATACAATGAGCAGTTCTTC
CDR3: CASSFPQSYNEQFF
size: -
J: TRBJ2-1
D: -
V: TRBV5-1

DNA: TGTGCCAGCAGCCGGAACACCGGGGAGCTGTTTTTT
CDR3: CASSRNTGELFF
size: -
J: TRBJ2-2
D: -
V: TRBV27

DNA: TGTGCCACCAGCCGGAGGGAGAGACTCAATCAGCCCCAGCATTTT
CDR3: CATSRRERLNQPQHF
size: -
J: TRBJ1-5
D: -
V: TRBV15

DNA: TGTGTCAGAAGCTTAGCGCTGGGGGGTATTTCGGAAGATACGCAGTATTTT
CDR3: CVRSLALGGISEDTQYF
size: -
J: TRBJ2-3
D: -
V: TRBV7-5

DNA: TGTGCCAGCAGGCGGAGAAGCTTGCCCTACGAGCAGTACTTC
CDR3: CASRRRSLPYEQYF
size: -
J: TRBJ2-7
D: -
V: TRBV28

DNA: TGTGCCAGCAGCCCGCCGGGACTAGCGGGGGACACAGATACGCAGTATTTT
CDR3: CASSPPGLAGDTDTQYF
size: -
J: TRBJ2-3
D: TRBD2
V: TRBV9

DNA: TGTGCCAGCAGCGTAACGTCTTGGGGTGGGGAGAGTGGAAACACCATATATTTT
CDR3: CASSVTSWGGESGNTIYF
size: -
J: TRBJ1-3
D: -
V: TRBV9

DNA: TGCGCCAGCAGCTTGGACCCTAGCGGGGGAGAGACCCAGTACTTC
CDR3: CASSLDPSGGETQYF
size: -
J: TRBJ2-5
D: TRBD2
V: TRBV5-1

DNA: TGTGCCAGCAGCGAGGGACTAGCGGACATCTACGAGCAGTACTTC
CDR3: CASSEGLADIYEQYF
size: -
J: TRBJ2-7
D: TRBD2
V: TRBV6-5

DNA: TGTGCCACCAGCAGAGGACAGGGGAGTGATCAGCCCCAGCATTTT
CDR3: CATSRGQGSDQPQHF
size: -
J: TRBJ1-5
D: TRBD1
V: TRBV15

DNA: TGTGCCAGCAGTTTACACAGGGGGCAGCCCCAGCATTTT
CDR3: CASSLHRGQPQHF
size: -
J: TRBJ1-5
D: TRBD1
V: TRBV6-5

DNA: TGTGCCAGCAGTTCAGACAGGGGGACATCGACCCAGCATTTT
CDR3: CASSSDRGTSTQHF
size: -
J: TRBJ1-5
D: TRBD1
V: TRBV6-1

DNA: TGTGCCAGCAGCCAACCCTCGGGACAGGGGGGTCAGCCCCAGCATTTT
CDR3: CASSQPSGQGGQPQHF
size: -
J: TRBJ1-5
D: TRBD1
V: TRBV4-2

DNA: TGTGCCAGTAGTTCCCATATAGCGGGGGCGGCGTGGGTAGAGACCCAGTACTTC
CDR3: CASSSHIAGAAWVETQYF
size: -
J: TRBJ2-5
D: TRBD2
V: TRBV19

DNA: TGTGCCTCCAAGGGACAGGGTTTTATCGCGAACACCGGGGAGCTGTTTTTT
CDR3: CASKGQGFIANTGELFF
size: -
J: TRBJ2-2
D: TRBD1
V: TRBV30

DNA: TGTGCCAGCTCCCTCCGGCAGGGCTCCTCTGGGGCCAACGTCCTGACTTTC
CDR3: CASSLRQGSSGANVLTF
size: -
J: TRBJ2-6
D: -
V: TRBV28

DNA: TGTGCCAGCAGCCCGGGGGATGGTCGGTCTGGGACTGAAGCTTTCTTT
CDR3: CASSPGDGRSGTEAFF
size: -
J: TRBJ1-1
D: -
V: TRBV9

DNA: TGTGCCAGCAGTCCCTTCGGCCAAGAGACCCAGTACTTC
CDR3: CASSPFGQETQYF
size: -
J: TRBJ2-5
D: -
V: TRBV7-2

DNA: TGTGCCAGTAGTATAGATCCTCCTGATCCAACAGGGTTCAATGGCTACACCTTC
CDR3: CASSIDPPDPTGFNGYTF
size: -
J: TRBJ1-2
D: -
V: TRBV19

DNA: TGCGCCAGCGGGTCGGGGGGAAGGACTGAAGCTTTCTTT
CDR3: CASGSGGRTEAFF
size: -
J: TRBJ1-1
D: -
V: TRBV5-1

DNA: TGTGCCAGCAGCTTACGTACGGGAGGCAACTATGGCTACACCTTC
CDR3: CASSLRTGGNYGYTF
size: -
J: TRBJ1-2
D: -
V: TRBV7-9

DNA: TGTGCCAGCAGCTGGACAGCAGCTTCATCCAGCAATCAGCCCCAGCATTTT
CDR3: CASSWTAASSSNQPQHF
size: -
J: TRBJ1-5
D: -
V: TRBV2

DNA: TGTGCCAGCAGCTTGTCGGGGGATCAGCCCCAGCATTTT
CDR3: CASSLSGDQPQHF
size: once
J: TRBJ1-5
D: -
V: TRBV7-9

DNA: TGTGCCAGCACTGCGGAAATGGTACAAGAGACCCAGTACTTC
CDR3: CASTAEMVQETQYF
size: -
J: TRBJ2-5
D: -
V: TRBV7-2

DNA: TGCGCCAGCAGCTTGGGGTCCGGGGGAGTTGGCACAGATACGCAGTATTTT
CDR3: CASSLGSGGVGTDTQYF
size: -
J: TRBJ2-3
D: -
V: TRBV5-1